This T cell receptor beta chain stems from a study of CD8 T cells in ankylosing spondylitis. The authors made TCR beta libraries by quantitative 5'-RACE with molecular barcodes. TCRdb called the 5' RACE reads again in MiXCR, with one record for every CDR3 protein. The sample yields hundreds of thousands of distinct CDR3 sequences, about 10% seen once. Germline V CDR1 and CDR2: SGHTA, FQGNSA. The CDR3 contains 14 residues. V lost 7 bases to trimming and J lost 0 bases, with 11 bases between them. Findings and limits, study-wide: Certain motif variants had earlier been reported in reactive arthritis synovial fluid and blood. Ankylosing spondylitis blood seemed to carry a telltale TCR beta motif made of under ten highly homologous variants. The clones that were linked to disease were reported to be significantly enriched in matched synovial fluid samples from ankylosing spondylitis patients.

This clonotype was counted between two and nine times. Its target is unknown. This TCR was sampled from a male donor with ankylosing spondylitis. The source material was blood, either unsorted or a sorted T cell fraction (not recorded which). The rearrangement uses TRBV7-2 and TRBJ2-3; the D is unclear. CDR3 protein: CASTLLGSTDTQYF. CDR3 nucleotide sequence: TGTGCCAGCACCCTTCTGGGAAGCACAGATACGCAGTATTTT. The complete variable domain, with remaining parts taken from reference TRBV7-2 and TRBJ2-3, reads GAGVSQSPSNKVTEKGKDVELRCDPISGHTALYWYRQSLGQGLEFLIYFQGNSAPDKSGLPSDRFSAERTGGSVSTLTIQRTQQEDSAVYLCASTLLGSTDTQYFGPGTRLTVL.